One sample yielded the 20 T cell receptor beta chains listed below, sequenced in a study of OX40 agonist ivuxolimab in advanced cancers. Assay: immunoSEQ multiplex PCR; the TCRdb copy retains only in-frame clones and omits some. The data contain around 120,000 clones, 80% to 90% of them singletons. The sample in question was CD4+ or CD8+ T cells sorted from blood, obtained in a trial of the OX40 agonist ivuxolimab. The receptors derive from an adult with an advanced solid tumor such as melanoma, head and neck, liver or kidney cancer.

This chain joins TRBV28 and TRBJ2-7, with 9 bases lining up with TRBD2. The CDR3 contains 17 residues. Germline CDR1 is MDHEN and CDR2 is SYDVKM. After removal of 1 base from V and 5 bases from J, the junction contained 12 bases not matched to a gene. CDR3 loop: CASSLSYLRAGGHEQYF. For the CDR3, the DNA is TGTGCCAGCAGTTTATCCTACCTGAGGGCGGGGGGGCACGAGCAGTACTTC.

The chain links TRBV6-1 to TRBJ1-6, with D perhaps TRBD1 (5 bases). V lost 5 bases, J lost 9 bases, and 17 bases lay in between. The CDR3 is 15 amino acids. Germline-derived CDR1 and CDR2 are MNHNS and SASEGT. The CDR3 sequence is CASSQTGTGFSPLHF. The CDR3 DNA reads as TGTGCCAGCAGTCAAACAGGAACAGGTTTTTCACCCCTCCACTTT.

The chain uses TRBV21-1 and TRBJ2-2; the D call in the table, TRBD1, was not verified against the DNA. TRBV21-1 constitutes a pseudogene. The CDR3 is 15 residues long. CDR3 region: CASSKDRGYTGELFF. The CDR3 coding sequence is TGTGCCAGCAGCAAAGACAGGGGGTACACCGGGGAGCTGTTTTTT.

This clone was detected once. The chain employs TRBV4-3 and TRBJ1-2; D may be TRBD1 (6 bases). The CDR3 consists of 13 residues. CDR1 LGHNA and CDR2 YSLEER come from the germline V gene. V lost 0 bases to trimming and J lost 4 bases, with 6 bases between them. CDR3 loop: CASSQEGGYGYTF. CDR3 sequence (DNA): TGCGCCAGCAGCCAAGAAGGGGGCTATGGCTACACCTTC.

J is TRBJ2-1 and V is TRBV27; 7 positions agree with TRBD1. The V and J ends lost 7 bases and 4 bases, in that order; junction bases with no gene match: 16. There are 17 residues in the CDR3. Germline-derived CDR1 and CDR2 are MNHEY and SMNVEV (reference sequence). DNA of the CDR3: TGTGCCAGCACCAATCCCATCGGGACAGCCGGTTACAATGAGCAGTTCTTC. Protein: CASTNPIGTAGYNEQFF.

The V call is TRBV7-9, the J call TRBJ2-2; D is possibly TRBD2 (6 bases). Germline V gene data show CDR1 as SEHNR and CDR2 as FQNEAQ (reference sequence). This CDR3 region has 16 residues. V lost 0 bases to trimming and J lost 7 bases, with 15 bases between them. CDR3 amino acids: CASSLAEGSLGGELFF. Here the CDR3 DNA reads TGTGCCAGCAGCTTAGCGGAGGGCAGCCTGGGCGGGGAGCTGTTTTTT.

The chain carries TRBV25-1 and TRBJ2-5, with no clear D. Trimming left V 6 bases short and J 5 bases short, with 13 bases between. The germline CDR1 and CDR2 sequences are MGHDK and SYGVNS. CDR3 length equals 13 residues. DNA of the CDR3: TGTGCCAGCAGCCATGTAGTGGTGGAGACCCAGTACTTC. Translating gives CASSHVVVETQYF.

This clone was detected once. In the same sample, other DNA sequences code for this CDR3. The V call is TRBV28, the J call TRBJ1-4; D is ambiguous. V lost 3 bases and J 2 bases, leaving 7 bases between the germline ends. The germline V gene encodes CDR1 MDHEN and CDR2 SYDVKM. The CDR3 runs to 14 residues. The CDR3 spells CASSLGGTNEKLFF. CDR3 in DNA: TGTGCCAGCAGTTTGGGAGGGACTAATGAAAAACTGTTTTTT.

This clone was recorded only once. This chain links TRBV6-5 with TRBJ1-1; D is ambiguous. The CDR3 has 14 residues. Per the germline V gene, CDR1 is MNHEY and CDR2 is SVGAGI. Trimming took 2 bases from V and 7 from J, leaving 14 bases between them. As DNA, the CDR3 is TGTGCCAGCAGTTACAGGCCTCCCGCCAGTGAAGCTTTCTTT. Encoded protein: CASSYRPPASEAFF.

V usage is TRBV4-2 and J usage is TRBJ1-2; D remains ambiguous. V lost 2 bases, J lost 2 bases, and 18 bases lay in between. CDR3 length: 17 residues. Germline CDR1 reads LGHNA; CDR2 reads YNFKEQ. The CDR3 loop is CASSQIGGQTLNYGYTF. The CDR3 coding sequence is TGTGCCAGCAGCCAAATAGGAGGCCAGACTTTAAACTATGGCTACACCTTC.

This clone occurred once. The V and J genes are TRBV6-5 and TRBJ1-2; D is unresolved. V lost 7 bases to trimming and J lost 0 bases, with 6 bases between them. CDR1 is MNHEY and CDR2 is SVGAGI in the germline V gene. This CDR3 spans 12 amino acids. The CDR3 loop reads CASTRANYGYTF. As DNA, the CDR3 is TGTGCCAGCACCAGAGCTAACTATGGCTACACCTTC.

The chain recombines TRBV23-1 with TRBJ2-7; maybe TRBD1 (6 bases). TRBV23-1 is assigned to the ORF class and has an uncertain function. V lost 7 bases to trimming and J lost 3 bases, with 19 bases between them. The CDR3 is 15 amino acids. CDR3 protein: CASIHKTGYSYEQYF. CDR3 in DNA: TGCGCCAGCATTCACAAAACAGGGTATAGCTACGAGCAGTACTTC.

The chain couples TRBV2 to TRBJ1-1; tentative D call: TRBD1 (5 bases). V gave up 6 bases and J gave up 1 base, with 9 bases separating them. There are 13 residues in the CDR3. In germline, CDR1 is SNHLY, CDR2 FYNNEI. CDR3 sequence reads: CASSPRENTEAFF. The CDR3 coding sequence is TGTGCCAGCAGCCCCAGGGAGAACACTGAAGCTTTCTTT.

The genes are TRBV30 and TRBJ1-6; D is undetermined. The CDR3 contains 14 residues. V was pared by 3 bases and J by 2 bases, with 8 bases between. Germline lookup yields CDR1 GTSNPN and CDR2 SVGIG (reference sequence). The CDR3 DNA reads TGTGCCTGGAGGGGGAAAACCTATAATTCACCCCTCCACTTT. This codes for CAWRGKTYNSPLHF.

The chain joins TRBV5-1 to TRBJ2-3; 8 bases agree with TRBD2. Germline CDR1 and CDR2: SGHRS and YFSETQ. With 0 bases clipped from V and 6 bases from J, the junction kept 6 bases outside the gene matches. CDR3 length equals 15 residues. The CDR3 DNA reads as TGCGCCAGCAGCTTGGTGCGGGGGGCTGGGGATACGCAGTATTTT. It codes for CASSLVRGAGDTQYF.

This chain uses TRBV19 with TRBJ1-5, with D tentatively TRBD1 (5 bases). The length of the CDR3 is 16 residues. V shed 4 bases and J shed 4 bases, with 17 bases lying between them. Germline V CDR1 and CDR2: LNHDA, SQIVND (reference sequence). The CDR3 sequence is CASSRQNQGGNQPQHF. The CDR3 nucleotides are TGTGCCAGTAGTAGACAAAATCAGGGAGGGAATCAGCCCCAGCATTTT.

This clone was counted once. The gene calls are TRBV11-2 and TRBJ2-3, with D possibly TRBD1 on 6 matching bases. Germline CDR1 is SGHAT and CDR2 is FQNNGV. Trimming took 6 bases from V and 6 from J, leaving 13 bases between them. CDR3 size: 13 residues. The CDR3 bases are TGTGCCAGCAGGCAAGGGGGAGCCGATACGCAGTATTTT. It encodes CASRQGGADTQYF.

The J gene is TRBJ2-3, the V gene TRBV27, with 8 positions matching TRBD1. CDR3 length equals 16 residues. The V segment lost 5 bases and the J segment 0 bases; nucleotides outside the gene matches: 7. CDR1 and CDR2 (germline): MNHEY, SMNVEV (reference sequence). This chain's CDR3 is CASSTGTGLSTDTQYF. CDR3 bases: TGTGCCAGCAGTACCGGGACAGGTCTAAGCACAGATACGCAGTATTTT.

This chain links TRBV27 with TRBJ2-3, with 9 bases that match TRBD2. Germline CDR1 MNHEY, CDR2 SMNVEV (reference sequence). The V gene end was trimmed by 6 bases and the J gene end by 3 bases; junction bases not matched to a gene: 4. CDR3 size: 14 residues. CDR3 coding DNA: TGTGCCAGCAGATTTAGCGGGAGAACAGATACGCAGTATTTT. It codes for CASRFSGRTDTQYF.

This clone occurred once. The chain carries TRBV6-5 and TRBJ1-5, with D maybe TRBD1 (5 bases). The CDR3 spans 15 residues. Germline CDR1 reads MNHEY; CDR2 reads SVGAGI. V was cut by 2 bases and J by 4 bases, with 12 bases left in between. CDR3 protein: CASSYAGGGNQPQHF. The CDR3 nucleotides read TGTGCCAGCAGTTACGCAGGCGGGGGGAATCAGCCCCAGCATTTT.